This T cell receptor beta chain was obtained from a study of blood T cell repertoires in COVID-19. Across the study: In each case, the material was cDNA or gDNA derived from T cells, B-cell-depleted T cells, or PBMCs.

This clone was seen just once. CDR1 is SGHVS and CDR2 is FQNEAQ in the germline V gene. This CDR3 has 15 amino acids. V gave up 5 bases and J gave up 5 bases, with 18 bases separating them. TCRdb keeps only in-frame clones here, not all; method: immunoSEQ multiplex PCR. The table includes some 310,000 clones, 89% detected once. The sequencing input was PBMCs or T cells enriched from blood (not recorded which). The source is a woman in her twenties or thirties who had recovered from COVID-19. This sequence joins TRBV7-8 and TRBJ2-5; TRBD2 is a possible D gene (5 bases). CDR3 region: CASSPLAGPRETQYF. For the CDR3, the DNA is TGTGCCAGCAGCCCCCTGGCGGGCCCCCGGGAGACCCAGTACTTC.